A single sample is the source of the 15 T cell receptor beta chains below, sequenced in a study of human T cells and chemical hapten exposure. TCRdb re-analysed the RACE reads in MiXCR, keeping a single row per CDR3 protein. The data contain about 74,000 distinct CDR3 sequences, more than 30% of them singletons. Stated time point: patch test 1, 2 weeks after DPC sensitization. Regarding treatment: therapeutic diphenylcyclopropenone sensitization with weekly scalp DPC. Sequenced material: whole blood, taken in connection with sensitization to the hapten diphenylcyclopropenone (DPC). The receptors were sampled from a man between 40 and 49 years old with alopecia areata. Some clones in this sample may be carry-over from other donors' samples.

This clonotype was seen a few times. The chain joins TRBV19 to TRBJ2-7, with 7 bases matching TRBD1. This CDR3 is 16 amino acids long. V shed 4 bases and J 1 base; nucleotides not matched to a gene: 10. Germline V gene sequence: CDR1 LNHDA, CDR2 SQIVND (reference sequence). The CDR3 DNA reads as TGTGCCAGTAGTAAAATTTCGGCGACAGGGTCCTACGAGCAGTACTTC. Residues: CASSKISATGSYEQYF.

The table lists this clonotype with a few counts. This chain connects TRBV20-1 to TRBJ2-2, with D perhaps matching TRBD2 (5 bases). V lost 0 bases and J 4 bases, leaving 9 bases between the germline ends. The CDR3 has 14 residues. The germline V gene has CDR1 DFQATT and CDR2 SNEGSKA (reference sequence). The CDR3 DNA reads as TGCAGTGCTAGAGACGGGAAGGGCACCGGGGAGCTGTTTTTT. Residues: CSARDGKGTGELFF.

V and J are TRBV6-6 and TRBJ2-1; D may be TRBD1 or TRBD2 (7 bases each). Trimming cost V 2 bases and J 10 bases, with 21 bases left between them. The CDR3 contains 16 residues. Germline CDR1 and CDR2: MNHNY and SVGAGI (reference sequence). The CDR3 sequence is CASSYVGQENGGEQFF. The CDR3 nucleotides are TGTGCCAGCAGTTACGTCGGACAGGAAAACGGGGGGGAGCAGTTCTTC.

This clonotype was detected a few times. The rearrangement joins TRBV5-1 to TRBJ2-1; maybe TRBD1 (5 bases). V gave up 5 bases and J gave up 8 bases, with 11 bases separating them. This CDR3 has 12 residues. Germline CDR1 SGHRS, CDR2 YFSETQ. The CDR3, as DNA: TGCGCCAGCAGTCTTAGGGGCGATGAGCAGTTCTTC. Translating it yields CASSLRGDEQFF.

The chain couples TRBV28 to TRBJ1-1; 8 nucleotides agree with TRBD1. The junction had 13 bases not matched to a gene; V was cut back by 1 base and J by 6 bases. The length of the CDR3 is 17 residues. From germline, CDR1 is MDHEN and CDR2 SYDVKM. The CDR3 DNA reads as TGTGCCAGCAGTTTATCACAGGACAGGGTCTTTAACCCTGAAGCTTTCTTT. Its translation: CASSLSQDRVFNPEAFF.

In this sample, this clonotype turned up a few times. The chain recombines TRBV28 with TRBJ2-3, with D perhaps TRBD2 (5 bases). Trimming left V 11 bases short and J 6 bases short, with 18 bases between. The CDR3 is 13 amino acids. From germline, CDR1 is MDHEN and CDR2 SYDVKM. The CDR3 here is CAVGQDFGDTQYF. In DNA form, the CDR3 reads TGTGCCGTAGGTCAGGACTTTGGTGATACGCAGTATTTT. Combining the CDR3 with reference TRBV28 and TRBJ2-3 gives the whole variable domain DVKVTQSSRYLVKRTGEKVFLECVQDMDHENMFWYRQDPGLGLRLIYFSYDVKMKEKGDIPEGYSVSREKKERFSLILESASTNQTSMYLCAVGQDFGDTQYFGPGTRLTVL.

V and J are TRBV21-1 and TRBJ2-7; TRBD2, as called in the table, went unchecked against the DNA. TRBV21-1 is marked as a pseudogene. This CDR3 comprises 13 residues. Written as DNA, the CDR3 is TGTGCCAGCAGCGCGGGTCTCTCCTACGAGCAGTACTTC. This encodes CASSAGLSYEQYF.

The rearrangement links TRBV24-1 to TRBJ2-3, with 8 nucleotides matching TRBD2. CDR3 length: 19 amino acids. The trim removed 3 bases at V and 3 bases at J, leaving 16 bases unmatched. Germline V lookup: CDR1 KGHDR, CDR2 SFDVKD. In DNA form, the CDR3 reads TGTGCCACCAGTGATCCCGGGGACTTCCGGGGGGGCATTACAGATACGCAGTATTTT. This gives the protein CATSDPGDFRGGITDTQYF.

This sequence joins TRBV5-1 and TRBJ2-3; 8 bases fit TRBD1. With V trimmed by 1 base and J by 7 bases, 8 bases remained unmatched. This CDR3 is 15 amino acids long. The germline V gene encodes CDR1 SGHRS and CDR2 YFSETQ. The chain's CDR3 is CASSLTTGAAHTQYF. The CDR3 DNA follows: TGCGCCAGCAGCTTGACGACAGGGGCAGCTCATACGCAGTATTTT.

In this sample, this clonotype turned up once. V is TRBV7-3 and J is TRBJ1-2; the D gene is possibly TRBD1 (5 bases). This CDR3 has 15 residues. Trimming cost V 7 bases and J 8 bases, with 23 bases left between them. Germline loops: CDR1 SGHTA, CDR2 FQGTGA. CDR3 DNA: TGTGCCAGCATCTCCCACCAATGGGGGAGCAGGGGCTACACCTTC. Amino acids: CASISHQWGSRGYTF.

V usage is TRBV28 and J usage is TRBJ2-3; a weak D match, TRBD1 (5 bases). V lost 4 bases, J lost 2 bases, and 10 bases lay in between. CDR1 is MDHEN, CDR2 SYDVKM, per germline. The CDR3 contains 14 residues. The CDR3 sequence is CASSSTGFTDTQYF. In nucleotides, the CDR3 is TGTGCCAGCAGTTCTACAGGCTTCACAGATACGCAGTATTTT.

The chain employs TRBV19 and TRBJ2-2; the match to TRBD1 covers 9 bases. Germline trimming cut 6 bases from V and 2 bases from J; bases unmatched to any gene: 4. Per the germline V gene, CDR1 is LNHDA and CDR2 is SQIVND (reference sequence). The CDR3 is 15 residues long. CDR3 sequence (DNA): TGTGCCAGTAGCGGGACAGGGAGCAACACCGGGGAGCTGTTTTTT. This translates into CASSGTGSNTGELFF.

This clonotype was counted only a few times. The rearrangement uses TRBV9 and TRBJ2-1, with D perhaps TRBD2 (6 bases). The CDR3 has 16 residues. V shed 2 bases and J shed 5 bases, with 17 bases lying between them. CDR1 and CDR2 (germline): SGDLS, YYNGEE. The chain's CDR3 is CASSVSGGVADNEQFF. The CDR3 DNA reads TGTGCCAGCAGCGTCAGCGGCGGGGTAGCGGACAATGAGCAGTTCTTC. The whole variable domain, remainder taken from reference TRBV9 and TRBJ2-1, is DSGVTQTPKHLITATGQRVTLRCSPRSGDLSVYWYQQSLDQGLQFLIQYYNGEERAKGNILERFSAQQFPDLHSELNLSSLELGDSALYFCASSVSGGVADNEQFFGPGTRLTVL.

The table lists this clonotype with a few counts. The rearrangement joins TRBV5-6 to TRBJ2-7, with 8 bases aligning to TRBD2. Unmatched junction bases numbered 7, after V lost 2 bases and J lost 0 bases. The CDR3 is made up of 16 amino acids. CDR1 and CDR2 (germline): SGHDT, YYEEEE. The CDR3 loop is CASSFGLAGYSYEQYF. The DNA for the CDR3 is TGTGCCAGCAGCTTCGGTCTAGCGGGTTACTCCTACGAGCAGTACTTC.

V usage is TRBV7-3 and J usage is TRBJ2-2, with D perhaps matching TRBD1 (5 bases). Germline CDR1 and CDR2: SGHTA and FQGTGA. This CDR3 region has 15 residues. V lost 8 bases, J lost 1 base, and 14 bases lay in between. In DNA, the CDR3 is TGTGCCAGCTCCCAACAAGGACAGAACACCGGGGAGCTGTTTTTT. The encoded protein is CASSQQGQNTGELFF.